The 9 T cell receptor beta chains below were found in one sample sequenced in a study of shared clonotypes between healthy human individuals (dated by TCRdb to 2018 to 2021). Libraries came from the immunoSEQ multiplex PCR assay. As stored in TCRdb, this immuneACCESS dataset retains in-frame rearrangements with V and J assigned. A fraction of the clones does not appear; measured against another copy, unresolved V genes explain less than half of the discrepancy, and the remainder lacks a known reason. This sample comprises a few million clones, approximately 94% of them detected only once. The top ten constitute 0.13% of the sample. Sample: naive CD4+ T cells sorted from blood. The sample's cell subset or site label is to be understood as: CD45RA+ positively selected. These receptors were collected from a man between 18 and 29 years old in good health.

J is TRBJ2-7 and V is TRBV6-1; no definite D call. The CDR3 is 13 amino acids. CDR1 and CDR2 from the germline V gene are MNHNS and SASEGT. Trimming removed 3 bases from V and 6 bases from J, with 12 bases in between. Here the CDR3 DNA reads TGTGCCAGCAGTGAGTTTGACCAGACCGAGCAGTACTTC. This encodes CASSEFDQTEQYF.

The rearrangement uses TRBV5-5 and TRBJ2-7, with D perhaps matching TRBD1 or TRBD2 (5 bases each). The CDR3 runs to 15 residues. The V and J ends lost 0 bases and 3 bases respectively, with 13 bases between them. The germline V gene encodes CDR1 SGHKS and CDR2 YYEKEE (reference sequence). The CDR3 sequence is CASSLVLSGGYEQYF. The CDR3 DNA follows: TGTGCCAGCAGCTTGGTCCTTTCTGGGGGCTACGAGCAGTACTTC.

This sequence joins TRBV30 and TRBJ1-1, with D possibly matching TRBD1 (6 bases). The V and J ends lost 5 bases and 2 bases respectively, with 9 bases between them. Germline CDR1 GTSNPN, CDR2 SVGIG (reference sequence). The CDR3 consists of 12 residues. CDR3 sequence reads: CAWVGHNTEAFF. The CDR3 bases are TGTGCCTGGGTGGGACATAACACTGAAGCTTTCTTT.

The chain uses TRBV6-1 and TRBJ1-2, with a possible D match to TRBD1 (5 bases). This CDR3 is built from 14 residues. Per the germline V gene, CDR1 is MNHNS and CDR2 is SASEGT. The ends were cut back, 7 bases at V and 4 bases at J, with 16 bases in the middle. The DNA of the CDR3 is TGTGCCAGCACGGAGGGGCCGACGTTCTATGGCTACACCTTC. Protein sequence: CASTEGPTFYGYTF.

This clone was recorded only once. The gene calls are TRBV27 and TRBJ2-4; D is ambiguous. The CDR3 consists of 13 residues. Germline V gives CDR1 MNHEY, CDR2 SMNVEV (reference sequence). Trimming left V 6 bases short and J 0 bases short, with 6 bases between. Here the CDR3 reads CASRKEAKNIQYF. The CDR3 region has the DNA TGTGCCAGCAGAAAAGAAGCCAAAAACATTCAGTACTTC.

This clone is a singleton in its sample. J is TRBJ1-6 and V is TRBV7-8; D is perhaps TRBD1 (6 bases). V lost 6 bases and J lost 5, with 8 bases in between. The CDR3 sequence is 13 residues long. CDR1 and CDR2 (germline): SGHVS, FQNEAQ. The CDR3: CASRQGHNSPLHF. CDR3 DNA: TGTGCCAGCAGACAGGGTCATAATTCACCCCTCCACTTT.

The DNA for the CDR3 is TGTGCCAGCAGTAAGGGACGACCTTCCAATGAGCAGTTCTTC. Translating gives CASSKGRPSNEQFF. The chain has TRBV6-5 and TRBJ2-1; D tentatively fits TRBD1 or TRBD2 (5 bases each). Germline-derived CDR1 and CDR2 are MNHEY and SVGAGI. The CDR3 covers 14 residues. The V and J ends lost 5 bases and 6 bases respectively, with 14 bases between them.

V and J are TRBV23-1 and TRBJ1-1; D not resolved. TRBV23-1 is given ORF status, its function remaining uncertain. The CDR3 is 11 residues long. V was shortened by 0 bases and J by 8 bases, with 4 bases between the two germline ends. The CDR3 DNA reads as TGCGCCAGCAGTCAATCGAGGGAAGCTTTCTTT. Its translation is CASSQSREAFF.

The gene calls are TRBV5-1 and TRBJ2-2; D is unclear. CDR3 size: 14 residues. The V gene lost 4 bases and the J gene lost 7 bases, with 14 bases spanning the gap. Germline-derived CDR1 and CDR2 are SGHRS and YFSETQ. The CDR3 here is CASSPTGRIGELFF. CDR3 coding DNA: TGCGCCAGCAGCCCCACCGGTAGGATCGGGGAGCTGTTTTTT.